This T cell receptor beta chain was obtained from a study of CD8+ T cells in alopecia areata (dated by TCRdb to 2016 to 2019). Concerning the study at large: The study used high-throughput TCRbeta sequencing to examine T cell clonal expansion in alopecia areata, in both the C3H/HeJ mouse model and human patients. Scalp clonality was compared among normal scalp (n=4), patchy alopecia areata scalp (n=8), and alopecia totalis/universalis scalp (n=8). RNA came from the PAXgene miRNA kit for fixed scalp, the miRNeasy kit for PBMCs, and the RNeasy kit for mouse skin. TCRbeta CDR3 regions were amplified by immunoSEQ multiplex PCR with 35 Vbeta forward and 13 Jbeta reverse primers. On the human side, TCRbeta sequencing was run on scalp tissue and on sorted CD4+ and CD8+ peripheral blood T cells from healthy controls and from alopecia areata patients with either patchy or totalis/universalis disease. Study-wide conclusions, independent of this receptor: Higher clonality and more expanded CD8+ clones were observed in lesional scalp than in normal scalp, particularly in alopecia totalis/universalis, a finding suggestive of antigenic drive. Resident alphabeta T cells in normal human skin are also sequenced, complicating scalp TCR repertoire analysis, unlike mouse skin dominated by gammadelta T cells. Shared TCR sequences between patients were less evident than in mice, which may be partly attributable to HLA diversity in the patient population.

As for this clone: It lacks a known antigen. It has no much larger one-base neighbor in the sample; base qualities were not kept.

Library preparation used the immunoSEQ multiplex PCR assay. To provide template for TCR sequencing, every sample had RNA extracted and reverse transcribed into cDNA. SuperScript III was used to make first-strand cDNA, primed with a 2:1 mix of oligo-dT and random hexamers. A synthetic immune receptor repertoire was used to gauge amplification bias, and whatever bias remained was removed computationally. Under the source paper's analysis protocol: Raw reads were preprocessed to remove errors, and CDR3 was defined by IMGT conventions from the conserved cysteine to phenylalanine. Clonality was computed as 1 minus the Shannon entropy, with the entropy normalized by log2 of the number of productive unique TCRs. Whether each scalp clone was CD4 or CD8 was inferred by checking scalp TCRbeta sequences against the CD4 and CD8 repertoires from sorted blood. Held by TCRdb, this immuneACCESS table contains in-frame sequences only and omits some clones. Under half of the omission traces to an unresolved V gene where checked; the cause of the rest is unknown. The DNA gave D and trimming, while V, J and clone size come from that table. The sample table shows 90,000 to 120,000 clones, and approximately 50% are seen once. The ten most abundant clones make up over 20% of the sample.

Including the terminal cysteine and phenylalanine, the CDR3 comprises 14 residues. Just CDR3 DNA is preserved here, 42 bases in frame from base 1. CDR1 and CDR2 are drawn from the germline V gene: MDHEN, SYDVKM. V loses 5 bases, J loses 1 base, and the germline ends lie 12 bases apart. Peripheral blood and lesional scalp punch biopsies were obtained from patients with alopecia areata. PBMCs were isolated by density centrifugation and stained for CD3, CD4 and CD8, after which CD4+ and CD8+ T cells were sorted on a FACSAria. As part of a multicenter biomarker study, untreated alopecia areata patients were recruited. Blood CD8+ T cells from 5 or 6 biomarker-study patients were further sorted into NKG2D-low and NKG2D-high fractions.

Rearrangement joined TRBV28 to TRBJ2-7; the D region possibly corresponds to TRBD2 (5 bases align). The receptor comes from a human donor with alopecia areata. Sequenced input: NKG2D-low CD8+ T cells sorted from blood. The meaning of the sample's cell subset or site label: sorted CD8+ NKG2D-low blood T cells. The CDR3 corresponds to CASSPWETSYEQYF. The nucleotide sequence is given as TGTGCCAGCAGTCCCTGGGAGACTTCCTACGAGCAGTACTTC.